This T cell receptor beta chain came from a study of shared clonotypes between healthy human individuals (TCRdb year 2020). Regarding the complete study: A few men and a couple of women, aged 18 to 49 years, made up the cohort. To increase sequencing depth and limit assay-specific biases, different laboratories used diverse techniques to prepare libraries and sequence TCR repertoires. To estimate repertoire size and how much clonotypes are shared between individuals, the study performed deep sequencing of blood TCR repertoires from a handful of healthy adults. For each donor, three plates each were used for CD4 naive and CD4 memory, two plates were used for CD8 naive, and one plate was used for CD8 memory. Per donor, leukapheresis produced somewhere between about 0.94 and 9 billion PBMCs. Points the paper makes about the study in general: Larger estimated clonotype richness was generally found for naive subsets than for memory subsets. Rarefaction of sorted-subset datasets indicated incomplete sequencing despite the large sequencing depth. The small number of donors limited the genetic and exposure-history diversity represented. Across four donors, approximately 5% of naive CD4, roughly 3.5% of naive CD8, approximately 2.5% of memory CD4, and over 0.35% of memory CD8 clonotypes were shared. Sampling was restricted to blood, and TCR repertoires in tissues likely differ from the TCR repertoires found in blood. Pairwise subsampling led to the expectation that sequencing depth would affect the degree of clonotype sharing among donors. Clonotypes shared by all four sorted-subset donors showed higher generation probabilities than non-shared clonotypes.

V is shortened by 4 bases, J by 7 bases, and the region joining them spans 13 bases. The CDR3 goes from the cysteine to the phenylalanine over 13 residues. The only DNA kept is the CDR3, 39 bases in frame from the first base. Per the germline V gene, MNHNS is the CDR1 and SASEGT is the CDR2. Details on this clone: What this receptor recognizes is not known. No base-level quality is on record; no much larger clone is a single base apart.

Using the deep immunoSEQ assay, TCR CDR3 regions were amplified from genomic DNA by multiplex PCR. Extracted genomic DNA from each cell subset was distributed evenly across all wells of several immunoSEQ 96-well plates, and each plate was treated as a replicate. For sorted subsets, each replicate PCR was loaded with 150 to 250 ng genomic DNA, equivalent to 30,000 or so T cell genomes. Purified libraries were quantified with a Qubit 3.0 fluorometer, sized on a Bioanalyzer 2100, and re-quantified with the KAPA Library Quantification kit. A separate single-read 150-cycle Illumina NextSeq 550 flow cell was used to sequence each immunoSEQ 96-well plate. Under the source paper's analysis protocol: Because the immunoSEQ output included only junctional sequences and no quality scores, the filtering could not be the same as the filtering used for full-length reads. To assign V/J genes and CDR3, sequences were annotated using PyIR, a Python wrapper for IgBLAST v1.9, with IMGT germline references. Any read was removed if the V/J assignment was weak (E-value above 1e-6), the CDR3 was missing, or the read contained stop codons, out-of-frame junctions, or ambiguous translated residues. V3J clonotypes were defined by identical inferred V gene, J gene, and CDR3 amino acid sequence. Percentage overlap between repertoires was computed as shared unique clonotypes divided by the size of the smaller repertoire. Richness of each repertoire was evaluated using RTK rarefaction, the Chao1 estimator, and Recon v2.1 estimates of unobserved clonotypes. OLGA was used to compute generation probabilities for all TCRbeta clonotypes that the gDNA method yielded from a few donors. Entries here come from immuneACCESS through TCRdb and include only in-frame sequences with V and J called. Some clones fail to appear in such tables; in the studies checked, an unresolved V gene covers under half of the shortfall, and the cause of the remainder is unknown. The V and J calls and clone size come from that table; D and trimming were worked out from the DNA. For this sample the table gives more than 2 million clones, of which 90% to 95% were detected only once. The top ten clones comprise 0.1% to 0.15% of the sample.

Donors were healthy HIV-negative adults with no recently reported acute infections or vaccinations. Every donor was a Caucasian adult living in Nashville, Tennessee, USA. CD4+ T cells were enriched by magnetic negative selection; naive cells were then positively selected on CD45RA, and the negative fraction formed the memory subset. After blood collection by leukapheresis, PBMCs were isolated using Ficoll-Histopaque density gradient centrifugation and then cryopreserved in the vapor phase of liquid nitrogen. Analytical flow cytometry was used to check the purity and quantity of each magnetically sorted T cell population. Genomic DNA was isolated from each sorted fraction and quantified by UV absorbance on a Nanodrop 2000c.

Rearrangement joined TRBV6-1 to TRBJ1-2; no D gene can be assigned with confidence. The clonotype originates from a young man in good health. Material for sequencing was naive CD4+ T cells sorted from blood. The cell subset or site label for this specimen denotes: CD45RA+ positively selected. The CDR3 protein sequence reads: CASSVKGFGGYTF. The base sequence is TGTGCCAGCAGTGTCAAAGGGTTTGGTGGCTACACCTTC.